This TCR beta chain appears in the sequencing data of a study of Graves' ophthalmopathy and Graves' hyperthyroidism. Amplifying from RNA transcripts, the study obtained TCR beta CDR3 regions. In the first round, RT-PCR was carried out with HTBI primers, and a multiplex PCR formed the second round. TCRdb re-analysed the multiplex PCR reads in MiXCR, keeping a single row per CDR3 protein. The sample includes about 740,000 distinct CDR3 sequences, 40% of them seen just once. To note about this clonotype: Here the CDR3 omits its conserved ending phenylalanine or tryptophan, so a read error is the likely source.

The sequence was obtained from an adult man with Graves' ophthalmopathy. The material sequenced was peripheral blood.

The CDR3 DNA reads TGTGCCAGCAGCGTAGGAGGGACAGCCACCTACGAGCAGTACTGC. Its translation: CASSVGGTATYEQYC. The chain links TRBV9 to TRBJ2-7; 7 positions match TRBD1. The CDR3 loop spans 15 amino acids. Germline loops: CDR1 SGDLS, CDR2 YYNGEE. With 0 bases clipped from V and 2 bases from J, the junction kept 5 bases outside the gene matches.